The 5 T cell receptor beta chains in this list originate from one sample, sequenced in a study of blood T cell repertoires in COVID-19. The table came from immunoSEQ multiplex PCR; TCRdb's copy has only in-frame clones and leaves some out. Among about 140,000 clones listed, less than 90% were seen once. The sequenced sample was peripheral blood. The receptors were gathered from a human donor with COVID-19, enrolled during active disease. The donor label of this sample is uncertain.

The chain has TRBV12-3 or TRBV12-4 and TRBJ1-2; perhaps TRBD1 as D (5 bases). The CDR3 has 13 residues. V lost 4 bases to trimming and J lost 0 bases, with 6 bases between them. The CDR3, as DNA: TGTGCCAGCAGTTCAGGGACTAACTATGGCTACACCTTC. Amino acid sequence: CASSSGTNYGYTF.

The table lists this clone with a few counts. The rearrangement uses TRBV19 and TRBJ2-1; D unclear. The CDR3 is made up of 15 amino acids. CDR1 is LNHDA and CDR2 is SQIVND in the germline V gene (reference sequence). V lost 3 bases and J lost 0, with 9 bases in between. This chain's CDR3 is CASSISPRSYNEQFF. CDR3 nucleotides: TGTGCCAGTAGTATTTCACCGCGCTCCTACAATGAGCAGTTCTTC.

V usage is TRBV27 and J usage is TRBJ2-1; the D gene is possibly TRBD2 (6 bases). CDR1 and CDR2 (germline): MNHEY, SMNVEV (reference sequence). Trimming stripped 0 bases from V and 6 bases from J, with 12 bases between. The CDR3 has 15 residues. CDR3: CASSLSTGATNEQFF. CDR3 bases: TGTGCCAGCAGTTTATCCACGGGAGCCACCAATGAGCAGTTCTTC.

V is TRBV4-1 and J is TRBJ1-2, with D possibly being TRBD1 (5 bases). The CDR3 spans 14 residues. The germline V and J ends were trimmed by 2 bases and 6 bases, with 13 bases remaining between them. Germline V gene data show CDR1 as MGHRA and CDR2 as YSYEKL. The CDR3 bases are TGCGCCAGCAGCCAACTTCTTGGGGGGAATGGCTACACCTTC. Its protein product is CASSQLLGGNGYTF.

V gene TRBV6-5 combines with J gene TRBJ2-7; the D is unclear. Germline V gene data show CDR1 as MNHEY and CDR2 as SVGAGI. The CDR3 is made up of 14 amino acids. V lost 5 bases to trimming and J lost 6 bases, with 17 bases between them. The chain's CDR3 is CASSLDPRSAEQYF. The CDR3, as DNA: TGTGCCAGCAGTCTGGATCCCCGGAGTGCCGAGCAGTACTTC.